One and the same sample provided the 30 T cell receptor beta chains below, sequenced in a study of blood T cell repertoires in COVID-19. Profiled with immunoSEQ multiplex PCR; TCRdb holds only in-frame clones, not every one. The profile shows about 28,000 clones, about 85% of them singletons. Sequencing was carried out using peripheral blood. These receptors were collected from a human donor in a cohort sampled during active COVID-19.

The rearrangement links TRBV28 to TRBJ2-7; 10 bases align to TRBD1. Looked up from germline, CDR1 is MDHEN and CDR2 is SYDVKM. There are 14 residues in the CDR3. J gave up 4 bases and V 3 bases, and 3 bases lay outside the gene matches. CDR3: CASSLGQGTYEQYF. CDR3 in DNA: TGTGCCAGCAGTTTGGGACAGGGGACTTACGAGCAGTACTTC. The complete variable domain, with remaining parts taken from reference TRBV28 and TRBJ2-7, reads DVKVTQSSRYLVKRTGEKVFLECVQDMDHENMFWYRQDPGLGLRLIYFSYDVKMKEKGDIPEGYSVSREKKERFSLILESASTNQTSMYLCASSLGQGTYEQYFGPGTRLTVT.

CDR3 loop: CASSLRTSGLTDTQYF. The CDR3 nucleotides are TGTGCCAGCAGCTTAAGGACTAGCGGCCTCACAGATACGCAGTATTTT. The chain links TRBV9 to TRBJ2-3; 10 nucleotides agree with TRBD2. V trimming: 4 bases; J trimming: 2 bases; junction bases outside the gene matches: 7. The CDR3 is 16 amino acids. Germline V CDR1 and CDR2: SGDLS, YYNGEE.

V is TRBV27 and J is TRBJ2-1, with D possibly TRBD2 on 5 matching bases. Germline CDR1 is MNHEY and CDR2 is SMNVEV (reference sequence). V was trimmed by 7 bases and J by 2 bases, leaving 9 bases between them. The CDR3 spans 13 residues. The CDR3 DNA reads TGTGCCAGCACCGACGGGACCTACAATGAGCAGTTCTTC. Amino acids: CASTDGTYNEQFF.

The chain couples TRBV19 to TRBJ1-2; 7 nucleotides line up with TRBD1. Looked up from germline, CDR1 is LNHDA and CDR2 is SQIVND (reference sequence). The CDR3 loop spans 16 amino acids. Trimming at V came to 3 bases and at J to 4 bases, leaving 11 bases not matched to a gene. CDR3 in amino acids: CASSISLARDSYGYTF. The DNA for the CDR3 is TGTGCCAGTAGTATTTCCCTCGCAAGGGACAGCTATGGCTACACCTTC. Combining the CDR3 with reference TRBV19 and TRBJ1-2 gives the whole variable domain DGGITQSPKYLFRKEGQNVTLSCEQNLNHDAMYWYRQDPGQGLRLIYYSQIVNDFQKGDIAEGYSVSREKKESFPLTVTSAQKNPTAFYLCASSISLARDSYGYTFGSGTRLTVV.

With respect to this clone: The junction shows a germline mismatch at one end, possibly a read error. V gene TRBV2 combines with J gene TRBJ2-1; 8 bases are shared with TRBD1. Germline V gene lookup returns CDR1 SNHLY and CDR2 FYNNEI. CDR3 length equals 13 residues. The CDR3 DNA reads as TGTGCCAGTGCCAGGACAGGGTACACTGAGCAGTTCTTC. As protein: CASARTGYTEQFF.

The chain links TRBV5-1 to TRBJ1-2, with no clear D. CDR1 SGHRS and CDR2 YFSETQ come from the germline V gene. This CDR3 is built from 13 residues. V was shortened by 4 bases and J by 5 bases, with 12 bases between the two germline ends. DNA for the CDR3: TGCGCCAGCAGCCCCCGGTCGGGGTATGGCTACACCTTC. It yields the protein CASSPRSGYGYTF.

This chain uses TRBV30 with TRBJ1-6; D uncertain. In germline, CDR1 is GTSNPN, CDR2 SVGIG (reference sequence). This CDR3 is 17 amino acids long. Deletions cut 4 bases from V and 0 bases from J, with 16 bases between. CDR3 amino acids: CAWKFRGLSSYNSPLHF. The DNA for the CDR3 is TGTGCCTGGAAGTTTCGGGGTCTGAGCTCCTATAATTCACCCCTCCACTTT.

This clone was counted a single time. The chain combines TRBV2 with TRBJ1-5; D gene uncertain. The V end lost 1 base, the J end lost 3 bases, and 7 bases lay between the germline ends. The length of the CDR3 is 14 residues. CDR1 and CDR2 from the germline V gene are SNHLY and FYNNEI. CDR3 region: CASSEDSPNQPQHF. The CDR3, as DNA: TGTGCCAGCAGTGAAGACAGCCCCAATCAGCCCCAGCATTTT. Full variable domain (missing parts from reference TRBV2 and TRBJ1-5): EPEVTQTPSHQVTQMGQEVILRCVPISNHLYFYWYRQILGQKVEFLVSFYNNEISEKSEIFDDQFSVERPDGSNFTLKIRSTKLEDSAMYFCASSEDSPNQPQHFGDGTRLSIL.

The chain carries TRBV5-4 and TRBJ1-4, with D perhaps matching TRBD1 (6 bases). The germline V and J ends were trimmed by 5 bases and 0 bases, with 8 bases remaining between them. This CDR3 has 14 amino acids. Germline V lookup: CDR1 SGHNT, CDR2 YYREEE (reference sequence). This CDR3 is CASRNRATNEKLFF. For the CDR3, the DNA is TGTGCCAGCAGAAACAGGGCAACTAATGAAAAACTGTTTTTT. Complete variable domain (other parts from reference TRBV5-4 and TRBJ1-4): ETGVTQSPTHLIKTRGQQVTLRCSSQSGHNTVSWYQQALGQGPQFIFQYYREEENGRGNFPPRFSGLQFPNYSSELNVNALELDDSALYLCASRNRATNEKLFFGSGTQLSVL.

V is TRBV27 and J is TRBJ1-5, with 8 bases aligning to TRBD1. Germline assignment: CDR1 MNHEY and CDR2 SMNVEV (reference sequence). This CDR3 is built from 15 residues. The V gene end was trimmed by 6 bases and the J gene end by 1 base; junction bases not matched to a gene: 5. The CDR3 here is CASRRGTGSNQPQHF. The CDR3 DNA reads TGTGCCAGCAGAAGAGGGACAGGCAGCAATCAGCCCCAGCATTTT.

The CDR3 here is CASSETGYGQFF. The CDR3, as DNA: TGTGCCAGCAGCGAGACAGGGTACGGGCAGTTCTTC. The rearrangement uses TRBV9 and TRBJ2-1; 7 nucleotides match TRBD1. Trimming removed 3 bases from V and 12 bases from J; junction bases left unmatched: 6. This CDR3 is 12 amino acids long. Germline CDR1 SGDLS, CDR2 YYNGEE.

This clone was seen just once. This chain uses TRBV7-3 with TRBJ2-1; D is possibly TRBD1 (7 bases). CDR3 length: 16 residues. Between the trimmed V and J ends, which lost 1 base and 6 bases, there was a span of 16 bases. CDR1 is SGHTA and CDR2 is FQGTGA in the germline V gene. The chain's CDR3 is CASSLMGQGGSNEQFF. CDR3 nucleotide sequence: TGTGCCAGCAGCTTAATGGGTCAGGGGGGAAGCAATGAGCAGTTCTTC.

The rearrangement links TRBV7-2 to TRBJ2-3, with D tentatively TRBD1 (6 bases). Germline CDR1 SGHTA, CDR2 FQGNSA. The CDR3 is 16 residues long. V was shortened by 3 bases and J by 0 bases, with 13 bases between the two germline ends. CDR3 in amino acids: CASSLGTGLSTDTQYF. The CDR3 DNA is TGTGCCAGCAGCTTGGGAACAGGGCTCAGCACAGATACGCAGTATTTT.

The chain has TRBV18 and TRBJ2-3, with 8 bases that match TRBD2. The CDR3 length is 15 residues. V was pared by 3 bases and J by 0 bases, with 2 bases of the junction left unmatched. Germline CDR1 and CDR2: KGHSH and LQKENI. The CDR3 nucleotides read TGTGCCAGCTCACCTGGACTAGCTAGCACAGATACGCAGTATTTT. The encoded protein is CASSPGLASTDTQYF. The full variable domain, with the rest looked up from reference TRBV18 and TRBJ2-3, is NAGVMQNPRHLVRRRGQEARLRCSPMKGHSHVYWYRQLPEEGLKFMVYLQKENIIDESGMPKERFSAEFPKEGPSILRIQQVVRGDSAAYFCASSPGLASTDTQYFGPGTRLTVL.

The chain is built from TRBV11-2 and TRBJ1-2; no firm D call. The CDR3 consists of 14 residues. Germline loops: CDR1 SGHAT, CDR2 FQNNGV. V lost 0 bases and J lost 3, with 8 bases in between. The CDR3: CASSLEASYYGYTF. For the CDR3, the DNA is TGTGCCAGCAGCTTAGAGGCATCTTACTATGGCTACACCTTC.

This clone has a single count. J is TRBJ1-2 and V is TRBV7-9; no reliable D call. Trimming pared 1 base from V and 10 bases from J, leaving 10 bases between. Germline CDR1 and CDR2: SEHNR and FQNEAQ (reference sequence). The CDR3 is 12 residues long. The chain's CDR3 is CASSLGEVDYTF. The CDR3 coding sequence is TGTGCCAGCAGCTTAGGCGAGGTTGACTACACCTTC. The entire variable domain, with the rest obtained from reference TRBV7-9 and TRBJ1-2, is as follows: DTGVSQNPRHKITKRGQNVTFRCDPISEHNRLYWYRQTLGQGPEFLTYFQNEAQLEKSRLLSDRFSAERPKGSFSTLEIQRTEQGDSAMYLCASSLGEVDYTFGSGTRLTVV.

This chain uses TRBV14 with TRBJ1-2, with 7 bases that match TRBD1. CDR1 and CDR2 from the germline V gene are SGHDN and FVKESK. The CDR3 is 13 amino acids. Germline trimming cut 6 bases from V and 8 bases from J; bases unmatched to any gene: 9. The CDR3 is CASSQQGVGGYTF. The CDR3 nucleotides are TGTGCCAGCAGTCAGCAGGGGGTCGGCGGCTACACCTTC. Complete variable domain (other parts from reference TRBV14 and TRBJ1-2): EAGVTQFPSHSVIEKGQTVTLRCDPISGHDNLYWYRRVMGKEIKFLLHFVKESKQDESGMPNNRFLAERTGGTYSTLKVQPAELEDSGVYFCASSQQGVGGYTFGSGTRLTVV.

This sequence joins TRBV6-1 and TRBJ2-7; 8 nucleotides line up with TRBD2. The CDR3 is 13 amino acids. Germline lookup yields CDR1 MNHNS and CDR2 SASEGT. The V segment lost 2 bases and the J segment 6 bases; nucleotides outside the gene matches: 3. CDR3 protein: CASSERGGGEQYF. As DNA, the CDR3 is TGTGCCAGCAGTGAACGGGGGGGCGGCGAGCAGTACTTC.

The chain combines TRBV4-2 with TRBJ2-1; 7 nucleotides line up with TRBD2. CDR1 is LGHNA and CDR2 is YNFKEQ in the germline V gene. The CDR3 length is 15 residues. V shed 2 bases and J 6 bases; nucleotides not matched to a gene: 7. The CDR3 coding sequence is TGTGCCAGCAGCCAACTAGGGCTAGCGGCCAATGAGCAGTTCTTC. Protein: CASSQLGLAANEQFF.

This chain links TRBV30 with TRBJ1-2; 7 nucleotides match TRBD1. The CDR3 contains 10 residues. The germline gives CDR1 GTSNPN, CDR2 SVGIG (reference sequence). J gave up 4 bases and V 8 bases, and 1 base lay outside the gene matches. CDR3 region: CAGDSYGYTF. The CDR3 DNA reads as TGTGCCGGGGACAGCTATGGCTACACCTTC.

The rearrangement joins TRBV5-6 to TRBJ2-3; TRBD2 might be the D (5 bases). The CDR3 length is 13 residues. CDR1 is SGHDT and CDR2 is YYEEEE in the germline V gene. Trimming removed 7 bases from V and 0 bases from J, with 9 bases in between. CDR3 region: CASRTSSTDTQYF. The CDR3 DNA reads as TGTGCCAGCCGAACTAGTAGCACAGATACGCAGTATTTT.

The chain links TRBV10-1 to TRBJ2-1; D unclear. Germline loops: CDR1 WNHNN, CDR2 SYGVQD (reference sequence). There are 13 residues in the CDR3. Trimming took 0 bases from V and 6 from J, leaving 6 bases between them. The CDR3 reads CASSESPVNEQFF. DNA for the CDR3: TGCGCCAGCAGTGAGTCCCCAGTCAATGAGCAGTTCTTC.

CDR3 region: CATSDLRGKQFF. CDR3 DNA sequence: TGTGCCACCAGTGATCTCCGGGGGAAGCAGTTCTTC. The chain links TRBV24-1 to TRBJ2-1, with D maybe TRBD2 (6 bases). This CDR3 has 12 residues. V lost 3 bases and J 11 bases, leaving 10 bases between the germline ends. CDR1 KGHDR and CDR2 SFDVKD come from the germline V gene.

This clone showed up just once. The V and J genes are TRBV5-8 and TRBJ2-5; TRBD1 matches 7 bases. The V gene's germline CDR1 is SGHTS and CDR2 YDEGEE. The CDR3 covers 15 residues. V lost 3 bases and J lost 4; bases outside the gene matches: 9. In DNA, the CDR3 is TGTGCCAGCAGCTCTAGGACAGGTCGTGGAGAGACCCAGTACTTC. Encoded protein: CASSSRTGRGETQYF.

This clone was picked up one time. V is TRBV4-1 and J is TRBJ2-7, with TRBD1 identical over 7 bases. The length of the CDR3 is 16 residues. Germline V gene sequence: CDR1 MGHRA, CDR2 YSYEKL. Germline trimming cut 3 bases from V and 3 bases from J; bases unmatched to any gene: 11. The CDR3 DNA is TGCGCCAGCAGCCATACAGGACAGGTCAAGAGCTACGAGCAGTACTTC. Its translation is CASSHTGQVKSYEQYF.

The gene calls are TRBV9 and TRBJ1-1; no clear D gene. Germline CDR1 is SGDLS and CDR2 is YYNGEE. The CDR3 sequence is 15 residues long. The ends were cut back, 0 bases at V and 0 bases at J, with 9 bases in the middle. Here the CDR3 reads CASSVGGSLNTEAFF. CDR3 sequence (DNA): TGTGCCAGCAGCGTAGGAGGTAGCCTGAACACTGAAGCTTTCTTT.

This rearrangement joins TRBV21-1 to TRBJ1-1; the DNA was not compared with TRBD1, the D call given in the table. TRBV21-1 is termed a pseudogene. This CDR3 has 14 amino acids. For the CDR3, the DNA is TGTGCCAGCAGCAAAGACCAGGGTAAAACTGAAGCTTTCTTT. Its translation is CASSKDQGKTEAFF.

This clone has more than one count but fewer than ten. J is TRBJ1-1 and V is TRBV6-6; tentative D call: TRBD1 (5 bases). Germline-derived CDR1 and CDR2 are MNHNY and SVGAGI (reference sequence). V was cut by 8 bases and J by 6 bases, with 16 bases left in between. This CDR3 has 13 amino acids. CDR3 bases: TGTGCCAGCGGCCACGGGGGAGACTCTGAAGCTTTCTTT. It codes for CASGHGGDSEAFF.

The chain is built from TRBV5-4 and TRBJ1-4, with TRBD1 matching 8 bases. V lost 0 bases, J lost 5 bases, and 0 bases stayed unmatched. The germline V gene encodes CDR1 SGHNT and CDR2 YYREEE (reference sequence). The CDR3 sequence is 14 residues long. CDR3: CASSLDRGNEKLFF. The CDR3 DNA reads as TGTGCCAGCAGCTTGGACAGGGGGAATGAAAAACTGTTTTTT.

V gene TRBV7-9 combines with J gene TRBJ2-5; a weak D match, TRBD1 (6 bases). This CDR3 region has 15 residues. CDR1 is SEHNR and CDR2 is FQNEAQ in the germline V gene (reference sequence). V was trimmed by 5 bases and J by 5 bases, leaving 18 bases between them. CDR3 nucleotide sequence: TGTGCCAGCAGCCCTCCAACCGTCGACAGGGAGACCCAGTACTTC. Its translation is CASSPPTVDRETQYF. Combining the CDR3 with reference TRBV7-9 and TRBJ2-5 gives the whole variable domain DTGVSQNPRHKITKRGQNVTFRCDPISEHNRLYWYRQTLGQGPEFLTYFQNEAQLEKSRLLSDRFSAERPKGSFSTLEIQRTEQGDSAMYLCASSPPTVDRETQYFGPGTRLLVL.